This TCR beta chain is drawn from a study of human T cells and chemical hapten exposure. A few counts support this clonotype. CDR1 is KGHSH and CDR2 is LQKENI in the germline V gene. V lost 4 bases to trimming and J lost 8 bases; unmatched junction nucleotides: 7. This CDR3 contains 15 residues. Time point defined: patch test 2, 6 weeks after DPC sensitization. Treatment specified: therapeutic diphenylcyclopropenone sensitization with weekly scalp DPC. TCRdb itself ran the RACE reads through MiXCR, one entry per CDR3 protein. This sample yields 65,000 to 100,000 distinct CDR3 sequences, of which 6% to 8.5% are seen a single time; 1.3% belongs to the top ten.

The J gene is TRBJ1-4, the V gene TRBV18, with TRBD1 matching over 10 bases. The sample in question was whole blood, obtained in connection with sensitization to the hapten diphenylcyclopropenone (DPC). The source is a young woman with alopecia areata. Some clones in this sample may be carry-over from other donors' samples. CDR3 residues: CASSLSTGGKEKLFF. CDR3 DNA sequence: TGTGCCAGCTCACTTTCGACAGGGGGCAAGGAAAAACTGTTTTTT.